These 10 T cell receptor beta chains were all obtained from the same sample, sequenced in a study of metastatic and nonmetastatic thyroid tumors. Among the patients, none had received any treatment before thyroid surgery. TCRdb re-called the PCR reads through MiXCR. The data contain approximately 38,000 clones, about 26% of them seen just once; the ten biggest clones take up roughly 11%. Sequenced sample: blood. The receptor source for this set is a male donor with papillary thyroid cancer or a benign thyroid nodule (not recorded which). Some clones in this sample may be carry-over from other donors' samples.

The rearrangement joins TRBV6-4 to TRBJ2-2, with D unclear. V shed 0 bases and J shed 3 bases, with 5 bases lying between them. The germline CDR1 and CDR2 sequences are MRHNA and SNTAGT. The CDR3 consists of 14 residues. The CDR3 nucleotides read TGTGCCAGCAGTGACTCGACGGACACCGGGGAGCTGTTTTTT. This sequence encodes CASSDSTDTGELFF.

The V call is TRBV5-1, the J call TRBJ2-6; D uncertain. Looked up from germline, CDR1 is SGHRS and CDR2 is YFSETQ. Trimming took 2 bases from V and 10 from J, leaving 13 bases between them. The CDR3 covers 14 residues. CDR3 sequence (DNA): TGCGCCAGCAGCTTTTCCCCACTTCCTAACGTCCTGACTTTC. This codes for CASSFSPLPNVLTF.

The chain links TRBV11-2 to TRBJ1-1; 10 nucleotides align to TRBD1. Germline CDR1 and CDR2: SGHAT and FQNNGV. This CDR3 is 14 amino acids long. V was pared by 5 bases and J by 3 bases, with 3 bases of the junction left unmatched. CDR3 sequence reads: CASSQTGGYTEAFF. CDR3 sequence (DNA): TGTGCCAGCAGCCAGACAGGGGGCTACACTGAAGCTTTCTTT.

The rearrangement links TRBV24-1 to TRBJ2-1; TRBD1 aligns across 8 bases. This CDR3 spans 16 amino acids. Germline CDR1 reads KGHDR; CDR2 reads SFDVKD. The V segment lost 3 bases and the J segment 8 bases; nucleotides outside the gene matches: 11. The CDR3 here is CATSDKSRDRGDEQFF. CDR3 in DNA: TGTGCCACCAGTGATAAGTCAAGAGACAGGGGCGATGAGCAGTTCTTC.

The sample holds many counts of this clone. The chain is built from TRBV6-5 and TRBJ2-4; D not resolved. Per the germline V gene, CDR1 is MNHEY and CDR2 is SVGAGI. The CDR3 spans 16 residues. Trimming took 0 bases from V and 0 from J, leaving 9 bases between them. This chain's CDR3 is CASSYSMTLAKNIQYF. In nucleotides, the CDR3 is TGTGCCAGCAGTTACTCGATGACCCTAGCCAAAAACATTCAGTACTTC.

The chain employs TRBV27 and TRBJ2-2; perhaps D is TRBD1 or TRBD2 (5 bases each). Germline-derived CDR1 and CDR2 are MNHEY and SMNVEV (reference sequence). The CDR3 consists of 13 residues. The ends were cut back, 4 bases at V and 5 bases at J, with 8 bases in the middle. CDR3 sequence: CASSSRGTGELFF. The CDR3 region has the DNA TGTGCCAGCAGTTCGAGGGGAACCGGGGAGCTGTTTTTT.

The genes are TRBV18 and TRBJ1-3; 7 positions match TRBD1. CDR1 and CDR2 from the germline V gene are KGHSH and LQKENI. CDR3 length: 15 residues. Trimming at V came to 0 bases and at J to 2 bases, leaving 1 base not matched to a gene. Here the CDR3 DNA reads TGTGCCAGCTCACCACCGGGGACAGCTGGAAACACCATATATTTT. Translated: CASSPPGTAGNTIYF.

This clone was seen at least ten times. The J gene is TRBJ1-5, the V gene TRBV28; D gene ambiguous. CDR1 and CDR2 from the germline V gene are MDHEN and SYDVKM. The CDR3 is made up of 13 amino acids. V was pared by 3 bases and J by 4 bases, with 7 bases between. The CDR3 is CASSLQFNQPQHF. The CDR3 coding sequence is TGTGCCAGCAGTTTGCAGTTTAATCAGCCCCAGCATTTT. The full variable domain, with the rest looked up from reference TRBV28 and TRBJ1-5, is DVKVTQSSRYLVKRTGEKVFLECVQDMDHENMFWYRQDPGLGLRLIYFSYDVKMKEKGDIPEGYSVSREKKERFSLILESASTNQTSMYLCASSLQFNQPQHFGDGTRLSIL.

The V gene is TRBV3-1, the J gene TRBJ2-3; 7 positions agree with TRBD1. Germline CDR1 and CDR2: LGHDT and YNNKEL (reference sequence). The CDR3 is 15 amino acids. The J segment lost 2 bases and the V segment lost 2 bases, leaving 4 bases of the junction unmatched. The CDR3: CASSQKRGHTDTQYF. As DNA, the CDR3 is TGTGCCAGCAGCCAAAAGAGGGGGCACACAGATACGCAGTATTTT.

The gene calls are TRBV5-1 and TRBJ1-1, with no clear D. The CDR3 extends over 15 amino acids. The V end was cut by 0 bases, the J end by 1 base, with 10 bases between. Germline V gives CDR1 SGHRS, CDR2 YFSETQ. CDR3 protein: CASSLEDPRNTEAFF. CDR3 nucleotides: TGCGCCAGCAGCTTGGAAGACCCCCGGAACACTGAAGCTTTCTTT.